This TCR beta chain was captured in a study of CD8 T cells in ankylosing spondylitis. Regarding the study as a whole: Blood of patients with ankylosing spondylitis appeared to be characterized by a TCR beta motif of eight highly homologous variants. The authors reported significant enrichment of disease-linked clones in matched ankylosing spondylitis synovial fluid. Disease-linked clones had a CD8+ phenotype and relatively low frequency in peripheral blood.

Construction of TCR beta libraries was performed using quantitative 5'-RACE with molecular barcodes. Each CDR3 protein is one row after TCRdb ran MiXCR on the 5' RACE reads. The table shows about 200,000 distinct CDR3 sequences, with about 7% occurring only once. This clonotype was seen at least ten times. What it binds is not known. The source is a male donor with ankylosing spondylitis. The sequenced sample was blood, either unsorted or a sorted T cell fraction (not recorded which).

In DNA form, the CDR3 reads TGCGCCAGCAGCCCTGGACAGTATTCCACCGGGGAGCTGTTTTTT. Its translation: CASSPGQYSTGELFF. The chain joins TRBV4-3 to TRBJ2-2; D perhaps matches TRBD1 (6 bases). The CDR3 is made up of 15 amino acids. Per the germline V gene, CDR1 is LGHNA and CDR2 is YSLEER. V lost 4 bases and J 4 bases, leaving 13 bases between the germline ends.